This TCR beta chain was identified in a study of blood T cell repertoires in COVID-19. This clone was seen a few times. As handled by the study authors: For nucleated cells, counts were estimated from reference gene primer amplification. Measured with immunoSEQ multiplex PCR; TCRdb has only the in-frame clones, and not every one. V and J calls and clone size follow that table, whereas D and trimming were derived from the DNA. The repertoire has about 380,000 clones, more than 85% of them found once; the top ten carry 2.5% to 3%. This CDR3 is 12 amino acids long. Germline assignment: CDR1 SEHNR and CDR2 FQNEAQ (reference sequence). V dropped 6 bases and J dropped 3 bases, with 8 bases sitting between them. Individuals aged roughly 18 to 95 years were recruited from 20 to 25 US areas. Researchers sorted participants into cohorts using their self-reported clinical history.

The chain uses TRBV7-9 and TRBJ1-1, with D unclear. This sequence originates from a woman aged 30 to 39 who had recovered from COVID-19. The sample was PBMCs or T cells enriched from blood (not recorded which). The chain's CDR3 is CASRREYTEAFF. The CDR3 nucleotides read TGTGCCAGCAGACGAGAATACACTGAAGCTTTCTTT.